This T cell receptor beta chain came from a study of blood T cell repertoires in COVID-19. Germline V gives CDR1 MNHEY, CDR2 SMNVEV (reference sequence). The CDR3 covers 14 residues. The trim removed 6 bases at V and 6 bases at J, leaving 7 bases unmatched. Original methodology: The authors estimated nucleated cell counts from reference gene primer amplification. Some clones are missing from TCRdb's copy, which holds only in-frame ones; the method was immunoSEQ multiplex PCR. V, J and clone size derive from that table, while D and trimming were established from the DNA sequence. Here the sample spans fewer than 85,000 clones, 87% being singletons.

The sequence derives from a man aged 55-75 years with acute or convalescent COVID-19. The chain has TRBV27 and TRBJ2-7; 11 nucleotides align to TRBD1. Material: peripheral blood. The CDR3 sequence: CASRGQGANREQYF. In DNA, the CDR3 is TGTGCCAGCAGAGGACAGGGGGCGAATCGCGAGCAGTACTTC.